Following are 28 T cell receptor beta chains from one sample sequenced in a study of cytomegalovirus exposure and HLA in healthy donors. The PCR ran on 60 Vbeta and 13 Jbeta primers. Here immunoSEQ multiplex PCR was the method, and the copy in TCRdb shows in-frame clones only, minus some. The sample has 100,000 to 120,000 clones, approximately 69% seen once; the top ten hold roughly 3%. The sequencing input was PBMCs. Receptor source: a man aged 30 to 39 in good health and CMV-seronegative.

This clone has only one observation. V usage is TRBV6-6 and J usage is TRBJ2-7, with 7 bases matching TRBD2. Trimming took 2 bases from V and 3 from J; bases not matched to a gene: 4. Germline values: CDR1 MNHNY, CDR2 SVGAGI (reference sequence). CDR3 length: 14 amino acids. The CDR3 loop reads CASSYGLAVYEQYF. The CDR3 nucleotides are TGTGCCAGCAGTTACGGTCTAGCGGTCTACGAGCAGTACTTC.

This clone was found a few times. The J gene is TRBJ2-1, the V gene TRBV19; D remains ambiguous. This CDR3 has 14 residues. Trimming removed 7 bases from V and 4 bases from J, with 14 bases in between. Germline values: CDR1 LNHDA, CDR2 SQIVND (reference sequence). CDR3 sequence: CASNQLTGYNEQFF. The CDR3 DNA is TGTGCCAGTAACCAATTGACTGGATACAATGAGCAGTTCTTC. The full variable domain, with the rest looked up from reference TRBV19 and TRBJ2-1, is DGGITQSPKYLFRKEGQNVTLSCEQNLNHDAMYWYRQDPGQGLRLIYYSQIVNDFQKGDIAEGYSVSREKKESFPLTVTSAQKNPTAFYLCASNQLTGYNEQFFGPGTRLTVL.

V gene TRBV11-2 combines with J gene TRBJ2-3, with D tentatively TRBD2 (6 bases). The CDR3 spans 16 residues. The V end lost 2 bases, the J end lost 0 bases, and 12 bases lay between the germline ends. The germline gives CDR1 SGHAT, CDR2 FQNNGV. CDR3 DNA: TGTGCCAGCAGCTTAAAGTTGACTAGTAGCACAGATACGCAGTATTTT. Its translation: CASSLKLTSSTDTQYF.

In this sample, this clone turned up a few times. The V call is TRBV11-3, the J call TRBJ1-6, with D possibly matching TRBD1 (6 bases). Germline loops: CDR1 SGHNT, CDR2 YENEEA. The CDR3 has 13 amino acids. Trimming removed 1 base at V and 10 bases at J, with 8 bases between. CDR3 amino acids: CASSLGGRSPLHF. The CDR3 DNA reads TGTGCCAGCAGCTTAGGGGGGCGGTCACCCCTCCACTTT.

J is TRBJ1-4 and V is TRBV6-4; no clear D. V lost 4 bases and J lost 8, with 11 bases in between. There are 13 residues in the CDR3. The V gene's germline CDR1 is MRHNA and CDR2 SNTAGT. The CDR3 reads CASSVNSREKLFF. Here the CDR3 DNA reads TGTGCCAGCAGTGTTAATTCGAGGGAAAAACTGTTTTTT.

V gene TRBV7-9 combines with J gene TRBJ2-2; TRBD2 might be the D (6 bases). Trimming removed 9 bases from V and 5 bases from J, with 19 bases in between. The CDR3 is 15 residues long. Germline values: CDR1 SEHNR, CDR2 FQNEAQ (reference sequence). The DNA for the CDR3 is TGTGCCAGTATCCCCCCGGGACTTGGAACCGGGGAGCTGTTTTTT. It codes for CASIPPGLGTGELFF.

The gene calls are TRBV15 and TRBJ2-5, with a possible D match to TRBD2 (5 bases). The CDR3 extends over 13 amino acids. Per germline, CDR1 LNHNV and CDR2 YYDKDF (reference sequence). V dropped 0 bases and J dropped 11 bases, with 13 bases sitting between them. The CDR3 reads CATSRDSVSGQYF. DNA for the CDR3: TGTGCCACCAGCAGAGATAGCGTTAGTGGGCAGTACTTC.

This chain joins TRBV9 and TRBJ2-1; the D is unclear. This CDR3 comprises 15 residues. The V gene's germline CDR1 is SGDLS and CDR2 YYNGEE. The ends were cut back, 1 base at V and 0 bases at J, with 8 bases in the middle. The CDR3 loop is CASSVSGISYNEQFF. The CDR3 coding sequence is TGTGCCAGCAGCGTATCAGGAATCTCCTACAATGAGCAGTTCTTC.

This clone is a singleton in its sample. The CDR3 loop reads CASTAGRGPNEQFF. In DNA form, the CDR3 reads TGTGCCAGCACCGCTGGGAGGGGACCCAATGAGCAGTTCTTC. The chain is built from TRBV2 and TRBJ2-1, with TRBD2 matching over 7 bases. J was trimmed by 6 bases and V by 7 bases; bases with no gene match: 9. CDR1 is SNHLY and CDR2 is FYNNEI in the germline V gene. This CDR3 contains 14 residues. The whole variable domain, filled in from reference TRBV2 and TRBJ2-1, reads EPEVTQTPSHQVTQMGQEVILRCVPISNHLYFYWYRQILGQKVEFLVSFYNNEISEKSEIFDDQFSVERPDGSNFTLKIRSTKLEDSAMYFCASTAGRGPNEQFFGPGTRLTVL.

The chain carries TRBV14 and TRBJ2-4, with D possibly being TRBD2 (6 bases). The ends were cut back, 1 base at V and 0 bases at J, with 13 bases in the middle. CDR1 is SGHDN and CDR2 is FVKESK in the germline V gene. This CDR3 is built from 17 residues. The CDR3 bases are TGTGCCAGCAGCCAAGTGACGCGGGACGTAGCCAAAAACATTCAGTACTTC. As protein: CASSQVTRDVAKNIQYF.

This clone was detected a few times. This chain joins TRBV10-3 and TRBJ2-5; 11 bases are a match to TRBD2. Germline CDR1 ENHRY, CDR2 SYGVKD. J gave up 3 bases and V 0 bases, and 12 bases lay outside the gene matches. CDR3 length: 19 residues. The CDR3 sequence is CAISESAPGLADRKETQYF. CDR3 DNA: TGTGCCATCAGTGAGTCAGCACCGGGACTAGCGGATCGCAAAGAGACCCAGTACTTC.

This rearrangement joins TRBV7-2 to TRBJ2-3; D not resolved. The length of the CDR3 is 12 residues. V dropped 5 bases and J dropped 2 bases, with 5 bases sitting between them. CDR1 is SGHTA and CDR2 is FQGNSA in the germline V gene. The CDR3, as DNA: TGTGCCAGCAGCCCCTACACAGATACGCAGTATTTT. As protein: CASSPYTDTQYF.

CDR3 in amino acids: CASTEFNGEETQYF. CDR3 sequence (DNA): TGTGCCAGCACCGAATTCAACGGGGAAGAGACCCAGTACTTC. The V gene is TRBV6-5, the J gene TRBJ2-5, with a weak D call TRBD2 (5 bases). V was clipped by 7 bases and J by 3 bases, with 15 bases between them. CDR1 and CDR2 from the germline V gene are MNHEY and SVGAGI. The CDR3 is 14 residues long.

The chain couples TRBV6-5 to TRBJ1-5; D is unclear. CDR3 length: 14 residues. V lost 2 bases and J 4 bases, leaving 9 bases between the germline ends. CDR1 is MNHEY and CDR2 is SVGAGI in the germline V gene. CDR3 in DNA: TGTGCCAGCAGTTACGTCTCGGTAAATCAGCCCCAGCATTTT. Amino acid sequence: CASSYVSVNQPQHF.

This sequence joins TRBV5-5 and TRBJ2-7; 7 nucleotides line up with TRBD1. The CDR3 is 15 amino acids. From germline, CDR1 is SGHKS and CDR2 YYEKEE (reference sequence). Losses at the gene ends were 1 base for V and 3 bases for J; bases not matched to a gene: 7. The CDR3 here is CASSLLGQPNYEQYF. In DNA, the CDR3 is TGTGCCAGCAGCTTGTTGGGACAGCCGAACTACGAGCAGTACTTC. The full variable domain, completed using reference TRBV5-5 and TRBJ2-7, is DAGVTQSPTHLIKTRGQQVTLRCSPISGHKSVSWYQQVLGQGPQFIFQYYEKEERGRGNFPDRFSARQFPNYSSELNVNALLLGDSALYLCASSLLGQPNYEQYFGPGTRLTVT.

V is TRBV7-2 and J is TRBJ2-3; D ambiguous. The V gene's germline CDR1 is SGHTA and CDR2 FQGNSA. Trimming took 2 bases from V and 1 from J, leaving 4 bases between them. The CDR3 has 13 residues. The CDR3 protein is CASSLPGTDTQYF. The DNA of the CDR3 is TGTGCCAGCAGCTTACCGGGCACAGATACGCAGTATTTT.

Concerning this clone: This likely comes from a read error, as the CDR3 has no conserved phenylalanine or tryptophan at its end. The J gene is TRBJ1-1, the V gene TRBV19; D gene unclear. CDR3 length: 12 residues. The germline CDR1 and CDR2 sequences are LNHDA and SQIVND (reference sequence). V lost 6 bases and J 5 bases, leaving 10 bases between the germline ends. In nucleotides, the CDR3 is TGTGCCAGTAGCGCAGGAGGGACTGAAGCTTTCCTT. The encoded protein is CASSAGGTEAFL.

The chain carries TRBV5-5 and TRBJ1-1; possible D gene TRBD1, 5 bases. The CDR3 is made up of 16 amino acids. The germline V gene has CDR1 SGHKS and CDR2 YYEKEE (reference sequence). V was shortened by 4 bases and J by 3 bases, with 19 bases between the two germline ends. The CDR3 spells CASSPGLGPGDTEAFF. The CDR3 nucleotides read TGTGCCAGCAGCCCAGGTTTGGGGCCGGGGGACACTGAAGCTTTCTTT.

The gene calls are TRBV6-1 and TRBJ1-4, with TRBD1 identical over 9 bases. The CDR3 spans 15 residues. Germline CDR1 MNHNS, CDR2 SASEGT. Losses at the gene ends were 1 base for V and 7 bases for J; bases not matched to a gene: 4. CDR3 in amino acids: CASSEGRQGGEKLFF. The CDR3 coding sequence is TGTGCCAGCAGTGAAGGACGACAGGGGGGTGAAAAACTGTTTTTT.

The CDR3: CAWSGQSYYTEAFF. The CDR3 bases are TGTGCCTGGAGTGGACAGTCCTATTACACTGAAGCTTTCTTT. V and J are TRBV30 and TRBJ1-1; tentative D call: TRBD1 (5 bases). Trimming took 1 base from V and 3 from J, leaving 12 bases between them. Germline CDR1 is GTSNPN and CDR2 is SVGIG (reference sequence). This CDR3 is built from 14 residues.

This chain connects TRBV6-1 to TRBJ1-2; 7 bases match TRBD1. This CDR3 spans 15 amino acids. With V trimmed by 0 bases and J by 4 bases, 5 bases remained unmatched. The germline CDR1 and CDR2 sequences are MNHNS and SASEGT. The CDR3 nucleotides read TGTGCCAGCAGTGAAGCCCCAGGGGGACCCTATGGCTACACCTTC. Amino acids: CASSEAPGGPYGYTF.

CDR3 loop: CAWSVAGGLETQYF. The DNA for the CDR3 is TGTGCCTGGAGTGTAGCGGGAGGGTTAGAGACCCAGTACTTC. The V call is TRBV30, the J call TRBJ2-5; 10 nucleotides agree with TRBD2. V lost 0 bases to trimming and J lost 4 bases; unmatched junction nucleotides: 2. Germline loops: CDR1 GTSNPN, CDR2 SVGIG (reference sequence). This CDR3 region has 14 residues.

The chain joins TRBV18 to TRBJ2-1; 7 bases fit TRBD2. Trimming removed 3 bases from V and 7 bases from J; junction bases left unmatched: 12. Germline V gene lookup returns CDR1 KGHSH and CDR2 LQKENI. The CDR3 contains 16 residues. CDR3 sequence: CASSPASGSFSNEQFF. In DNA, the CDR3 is TGTGCCAGCTCACCCGCTAGCGGTTCTTTCTCTAATGAGCAGTTCTTC.

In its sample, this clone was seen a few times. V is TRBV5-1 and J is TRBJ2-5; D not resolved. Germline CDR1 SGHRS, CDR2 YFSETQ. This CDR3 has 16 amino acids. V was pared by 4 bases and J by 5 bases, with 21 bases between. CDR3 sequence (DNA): TGCGCCAGCAGCGCCAATAACTATGGCGCGATGGAGACCCAGTACTTC. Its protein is CASSANNYGAMETQYF.

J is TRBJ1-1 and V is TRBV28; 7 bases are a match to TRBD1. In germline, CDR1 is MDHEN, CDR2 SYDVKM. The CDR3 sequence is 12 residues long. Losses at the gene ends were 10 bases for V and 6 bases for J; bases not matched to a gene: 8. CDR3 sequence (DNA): TGTGCCACCGAAATCAGGGGGTCTGAAGCTTTCTTT. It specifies CATEIRGSEAFF.

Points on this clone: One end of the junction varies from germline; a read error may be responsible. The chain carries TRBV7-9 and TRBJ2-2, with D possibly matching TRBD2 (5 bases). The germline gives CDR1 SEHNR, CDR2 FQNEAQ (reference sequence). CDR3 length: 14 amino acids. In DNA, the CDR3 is TGTGCCAGCATCTTATTTAGCGTCACCGGGGAGCTGTTTTTT. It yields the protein CASILFSVTGELFF.

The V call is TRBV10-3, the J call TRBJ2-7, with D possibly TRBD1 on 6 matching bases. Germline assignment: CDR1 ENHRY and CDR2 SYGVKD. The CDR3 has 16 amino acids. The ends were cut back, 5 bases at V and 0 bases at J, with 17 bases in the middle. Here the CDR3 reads CAISTSATGSSYEQYF. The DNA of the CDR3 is TGTGCCATCAGTACCTCAGCCACAGGGAGCTCCTACGAGCAGTACTTC.

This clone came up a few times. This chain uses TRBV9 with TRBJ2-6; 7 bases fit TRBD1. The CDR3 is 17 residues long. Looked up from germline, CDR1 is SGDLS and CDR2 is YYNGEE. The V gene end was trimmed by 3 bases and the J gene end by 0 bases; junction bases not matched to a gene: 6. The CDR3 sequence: CASSAPGGYSGANVLTF. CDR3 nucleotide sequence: TGTGCCAGCAGCGCCCCAGGGGGTTACTCTGGGGCCAACGTCCTGACTTTC.